These 11 T cell receptor beta chains were sequenced from one sample in a study of CD8 T cells in ankylosing spondylitis. Using its own MiXCR run on the 5' RACE reads, TCRdb lists one record per CDR3 protein. The top ten hold around 19% of the sample, which has 650,000 to 800,000 distinct CDR3 sequences, roughly 19% seen once. Their antigen targets remain unknown. Study outcomes and limitations: For ankylosing spondylitis blood, a TCR beta motif of 7 or 8 highly homologous variants appeared characteristic.

The sample was blood, either unsorted or a sorted T cell fraction (not recorded which). Receptors originate from a male donor with ankylosing spondylitis.

V and J are TRBV18 and TRBJ2-1; tentatively, D is TRBD1 (5 bases). This CDR3 comprises 12 residues. Germline lookup yields CDR1 KGHSH and CDR2 LQKENI. V lost 5 bases and J lost 9, with 11 bases in between. The CDR3 region has the DNA TGTGCCAGCTCATCCAGGGTGGGTGAGCAGTTCTTC. Amino acid sequence: CASSSRVGEQFF.

This clonotype was found a few times. This chain links TRBV6-5 with TRBJ2-1, with D tentatively TRBD1 (7 bases). The CDR3 is made up of 15 amino acids. Germline values: CDR1 MNHEY, CDR2 SVGAGI. The ends were cut back, 2 bases at V and 2 bases at J, with 10 bases in the middle. The CDR3 reads CASSYPGGPYNEQFF. DNA for the CDR3: TGTGCCAGCAGTTACCCAGGGGGGCCCTACAATGAGCAGTTCTTC.

This clonotype was seen more than once but under ten times. The V and J genes are TRBV12-3 or TRBV12-4 and TRBJ2-7, with TRBD1 as a possible D gene (6 bases). V lost 3 bases and J 8 bases, leaving 20 bases between the germline ends. This CDR3 comprises 15 residues. The CDR3 DNA follows: TGTGCCAGCAGTTTTCCGGGAACAGGGCTATGGCAGCAGTACTTC. Its translation: CASSFPGTGLWQQYF.

The rearrangement links TRBV7-8 to TRBJ1-6, with 7 bases lining up with TRBD1. CDR3 length equals 15 residues. Trimming removed 10 bases from V and 0 bases from J; junction bases left unmatched: 6. CDR1 is SGHVS, CDR2 FQNEAQ, per germline. The CDR3 protein is CATRTGDSYNSPLHF. CDR3 bases: TGTGCCACTAGAACAGGGGACTCCTATAATTCACCCCTCCACTTT.

This clonotype was detected a few times. The chain combines TRBV6-5 with TRBJ2-7; D might be TRBD1 (5 bases). V was clipped by 2 bases and J by 4 bases, with 12 bases between them. This CDR3 comprises 14 residues. Germline CDR1 MNHEY, CDR2 SVGAGI. The CDR3 protein is CASSYGGDSYEQYF. CDR3 bases: TGTGCCAGCAGTTACGGTGGTGACAGTTACGAGCAGTACTTC.

This clonotype was recorded a few times. The V gene is TRBV18, the J gene TRBJ1-6, with D tentatively TRBD1 (5 bases). Germline V CDR1 and CDR2: KGHSH, LQKENI. The CDR3 runs 15 residues. The V end lost 1 base, the J end lost 5 bases, and 9 bases lay between the germline ends. The CDR3 region has the DNA TGTGCCAGCTCACCACGACAGATGAATAATTCACCCCTCCACTTT. Protein product: CASSPRQMNNSPLHF.

This clonotype was observed a handful of times. The rearrangement uses TRBV20-1 and TRBJ2-7; D possibly corresponds to TRBD2 (7 bases). Germline loops: CDR1 DFQATT, CDR2 SNEGSKA (reference sequence). The CDR3 is 15 amino acids. Trimming cost V 1 base and J 9 bases, with 22 bases left between them. The CDR3 region has the DNA TGCAGTGCTAGAGGAGAGAGCGGGGCTCTGACAGGGCAGTACTTC. It yields the protein CSARGESGALTGQYF.

This clonotype has a count of ten or more. The chain recombines TRBV9 with TRBJ2-2; perhaps TRBD1 as D (5 bases). The CDR3 runs to 15 residues. Trimming shortened V by 0 bases and J by 7 bases, and 13 bases separated the two germline ends. Germline values: CDR1 SGDLS, CDR2 YYNGEE. CDR3 in amino acids: CASSVEGKKNGELFF. For the CDR3, the DNA is TGTGCCAGCAGCGTAGAGGGGAAAAAGAACGGGGAGCTGTTTTTT.

This clonotype was recorded at least ten times. CDR3: CASSPTGYADTQYF. Written as DNA, the CDR3 is TGTGCCAGCAGCCCCACAGGGTACGCAGATACGCAGTATTTT. This sequence joins TRBV11-2 and TRBJ2-3, with a possible D match to TRBD1 (6 bases). V shed 5 bases and J shed 4 bases, with 13 bases lying between them. CDR1 and CDR2 (germline): SGHAT, FQNNGV. The CDR3 length is 14 residues.

V gene TRBV7-2 combines with J gene TRBJ2-1, with 9 bases aligning to TRBD1. This CDR3 is 12 amino acids long. V trimming: 4 bases; J trimming: 15 bases; junction bases outside the gene matches: 7. Germline V gene data show CDR1 as SGHTA and CDR2 as FQGNSA. The DNA of the CDR3 is TGTGCCAGCAGCTCAAACAGGGGGCGCACGTTCTTC. Its protein is CASSSNRGRTFF.

This clonotype occurred a few times. The J gene is TRBJ1-6, the V gene TRBV9, with D possibly matching TRBD1 (6 bases). Germline CDR1 SGDLS, CDR2 YYNGEE. The length of the CDR3 is 14 residues. V was trimmed by 3 bases and J by 10 bases, leaving 14 bases between them. The CDR3 here is CASSADWGGSPLHF. The CDR3, as DNA: TGTGCCAGCAGCGCCGACTGGGGGGGCTCACCCCTCCACTTT.